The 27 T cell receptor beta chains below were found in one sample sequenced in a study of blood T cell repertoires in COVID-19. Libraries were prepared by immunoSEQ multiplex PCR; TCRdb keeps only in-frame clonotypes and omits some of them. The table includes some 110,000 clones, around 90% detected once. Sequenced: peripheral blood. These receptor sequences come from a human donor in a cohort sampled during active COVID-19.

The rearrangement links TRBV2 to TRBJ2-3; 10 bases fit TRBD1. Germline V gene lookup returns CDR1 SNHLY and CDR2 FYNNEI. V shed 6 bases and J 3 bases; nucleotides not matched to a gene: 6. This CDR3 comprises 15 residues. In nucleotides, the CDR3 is TGTGCCAGCAGCGGGGACAGGGGACCTACAGATACGCAGTATTTT. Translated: CASSGDRGPTDTQYF.

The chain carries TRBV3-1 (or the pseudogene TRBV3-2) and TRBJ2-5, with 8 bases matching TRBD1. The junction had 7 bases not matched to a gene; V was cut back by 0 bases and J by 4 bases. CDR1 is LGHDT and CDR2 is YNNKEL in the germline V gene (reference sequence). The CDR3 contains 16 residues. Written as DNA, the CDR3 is TGTGCCAGCAGCCAAGAGAGAACAGGGGGTGGAGAGACCCAGTACTTC. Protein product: CASSQERTGGGETQYF.

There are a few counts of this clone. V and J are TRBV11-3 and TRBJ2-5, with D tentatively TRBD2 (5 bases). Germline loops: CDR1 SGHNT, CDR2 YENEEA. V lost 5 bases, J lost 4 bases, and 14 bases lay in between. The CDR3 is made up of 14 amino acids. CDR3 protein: CASSHERAGETQYF. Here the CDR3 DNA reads TGTGCCAGCAGCCACGAGAGGGCCGGAGAGACCCAGTACTTC.

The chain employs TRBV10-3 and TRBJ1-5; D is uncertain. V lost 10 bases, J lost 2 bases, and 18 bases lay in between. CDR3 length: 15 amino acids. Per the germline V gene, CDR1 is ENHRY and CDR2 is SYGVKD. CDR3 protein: CATMGPGSGNQPQHF. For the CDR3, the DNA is TGTGCCACCATGGGCCCCGGATCAGGCAATCAGCCCCAGCATTTT.

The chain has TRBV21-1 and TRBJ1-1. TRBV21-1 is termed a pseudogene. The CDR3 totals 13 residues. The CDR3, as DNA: TGTGCCAGCAGAGGGGGGGAGAACACTGAAGCTTTCTTT. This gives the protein CASRGGENTEAFF.

CDR3 DNA: TGTGCCAGCTCATCGACAGGGAACACTGAAGCTTTCTTT. It codes for CASSSTGNTEAFF. The V and J genes are TRBV18 and TRBJ1-1; tentatively, D is TRBD1 (6 bases). Trimming stripped 5 bases from V and 1 base from J, with 8 bases between. Germline lookup yields CDR1 KGHSH and CDR2 LQKENI. The CDR3 runs 13 residues.

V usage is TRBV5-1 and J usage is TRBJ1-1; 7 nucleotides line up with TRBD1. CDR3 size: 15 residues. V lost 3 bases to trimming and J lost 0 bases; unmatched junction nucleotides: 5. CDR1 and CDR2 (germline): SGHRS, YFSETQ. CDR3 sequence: CASSSQGQLNTEAFF. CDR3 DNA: TGCGCCAGCAGCTCACAGGGGCAACTGAACACTGAAGCTTTCTTT.

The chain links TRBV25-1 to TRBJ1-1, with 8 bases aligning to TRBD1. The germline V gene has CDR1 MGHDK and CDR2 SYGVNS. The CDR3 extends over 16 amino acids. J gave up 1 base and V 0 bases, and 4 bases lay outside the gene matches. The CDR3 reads CASSEYPDRGNTEAFF. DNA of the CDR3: TGTGCCAGCAGTGAATATCCAGACAGGGGGAACACTGAAGCTTTCTTT.

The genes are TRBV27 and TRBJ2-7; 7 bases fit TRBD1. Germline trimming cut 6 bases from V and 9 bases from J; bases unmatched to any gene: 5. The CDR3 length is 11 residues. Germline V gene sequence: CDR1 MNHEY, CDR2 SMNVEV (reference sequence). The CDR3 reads CASREQGRQYF. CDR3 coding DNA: TGTGCCAGCAGGGAACAGGGGAGGCAGTACTTC.

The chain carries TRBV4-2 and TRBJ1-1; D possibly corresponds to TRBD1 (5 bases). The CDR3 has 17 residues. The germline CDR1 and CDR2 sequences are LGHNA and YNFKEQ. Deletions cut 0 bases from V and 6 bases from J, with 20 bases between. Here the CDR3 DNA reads TGTGCCAGCAGCCAAGACCCTTTCGGGCAGGGAGGGTCTGAAGCTTTCTTT. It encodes CASSQDPFGQGGSEAFF.

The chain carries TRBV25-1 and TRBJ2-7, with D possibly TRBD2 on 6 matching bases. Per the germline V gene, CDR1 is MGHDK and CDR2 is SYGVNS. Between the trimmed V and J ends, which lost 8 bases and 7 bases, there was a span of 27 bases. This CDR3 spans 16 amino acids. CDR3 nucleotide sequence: TGTGCCAGCTCCAAGGAGGGCGGGGCGCGTCTGTGGGAGCAGTACTTC. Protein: CASSKEGGARLWEQYF.

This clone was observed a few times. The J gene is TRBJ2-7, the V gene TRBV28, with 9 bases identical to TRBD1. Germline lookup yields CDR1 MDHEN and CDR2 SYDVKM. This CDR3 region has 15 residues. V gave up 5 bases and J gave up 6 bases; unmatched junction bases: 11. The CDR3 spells CASSPRVGQGSEQYF. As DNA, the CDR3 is TGTGCCAGCAGTCCCCGCGTCGGACAGGGGTCCGAGCAGTACTTC.

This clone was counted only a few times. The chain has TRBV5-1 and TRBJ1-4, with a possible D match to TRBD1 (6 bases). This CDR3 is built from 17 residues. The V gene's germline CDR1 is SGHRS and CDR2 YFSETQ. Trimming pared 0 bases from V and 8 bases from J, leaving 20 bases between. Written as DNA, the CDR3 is TGCGCCAGCAGCTTGGCTGGGGGGGCGTCGGTTAACGAAAAACTGTTTTTT. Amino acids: CASSLAGGASVNEKLFF.

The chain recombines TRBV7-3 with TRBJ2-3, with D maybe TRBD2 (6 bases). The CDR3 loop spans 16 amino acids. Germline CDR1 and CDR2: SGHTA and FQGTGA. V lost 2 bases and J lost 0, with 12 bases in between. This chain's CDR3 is CASSLGSGPSTDTQYF. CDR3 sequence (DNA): TGTGCCAGCAGCTTAGGTAGCGGACCTAGCACAGATACGCAGTATTTT.

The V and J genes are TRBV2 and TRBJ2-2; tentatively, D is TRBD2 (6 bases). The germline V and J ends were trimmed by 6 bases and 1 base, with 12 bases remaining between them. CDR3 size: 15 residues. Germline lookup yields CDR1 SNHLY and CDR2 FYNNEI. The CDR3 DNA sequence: TGTGCCAGCAGAGAGACTAGTCAGAACACCGGGGAGCTGTTTTTT. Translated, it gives CASRETSQNTGELFF. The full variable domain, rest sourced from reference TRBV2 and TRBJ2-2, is EPEVTQTPSHQVTQMGQEVILRCVPISNHLYFYWYRQILGQKVEFLVSFYNNEISEKSEIFDDQFSVERPDGSNFTLKIRSTKLEDSAMYFCASRETSQNTGELFFGEGSRLTVL.

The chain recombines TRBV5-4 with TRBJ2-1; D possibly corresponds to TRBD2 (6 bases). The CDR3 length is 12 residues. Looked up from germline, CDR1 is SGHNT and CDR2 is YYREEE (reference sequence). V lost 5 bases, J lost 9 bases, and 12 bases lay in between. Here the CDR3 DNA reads TGTGCCAGCAGGGAGACTAGTATTGAGCAGTTCTTC. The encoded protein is CASRETSIEQFF.

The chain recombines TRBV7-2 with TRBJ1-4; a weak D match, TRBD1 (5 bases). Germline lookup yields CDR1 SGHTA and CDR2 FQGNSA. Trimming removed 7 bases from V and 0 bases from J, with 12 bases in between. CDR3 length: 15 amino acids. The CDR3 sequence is CASTPRTTTNEKLFF. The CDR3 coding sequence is TGTGCCAGCACCCCCCGGACAACAACTAATGAAAAACTGTTTTTT.

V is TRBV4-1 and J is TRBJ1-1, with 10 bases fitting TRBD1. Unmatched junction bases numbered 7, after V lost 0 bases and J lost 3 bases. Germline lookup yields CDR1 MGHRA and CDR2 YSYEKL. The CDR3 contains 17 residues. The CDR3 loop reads CASSQEGTGVGDTEAFF. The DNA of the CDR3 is TGCGCCAGCAGCCAAGAGGGGACAGGGGTGGGGGACACTGAAGCTTTCTTT.

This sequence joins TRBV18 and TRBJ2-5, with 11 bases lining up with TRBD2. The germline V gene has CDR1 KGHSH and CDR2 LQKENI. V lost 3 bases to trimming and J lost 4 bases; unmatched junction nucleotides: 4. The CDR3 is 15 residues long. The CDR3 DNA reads TGTGCCAGCTCACCTAGCGGGGGGGCACCAGAGACCCAGTACTTC. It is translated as CASSPSGGAPETQYF.

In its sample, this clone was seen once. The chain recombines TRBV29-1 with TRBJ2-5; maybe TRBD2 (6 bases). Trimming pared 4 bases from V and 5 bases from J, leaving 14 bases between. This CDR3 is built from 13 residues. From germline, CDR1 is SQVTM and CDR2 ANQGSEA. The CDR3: CSVAYGGRETQYF. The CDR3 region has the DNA TGCAGCGTTGCCTATGGGGGGAGGGAGACCCAGTACTTC.

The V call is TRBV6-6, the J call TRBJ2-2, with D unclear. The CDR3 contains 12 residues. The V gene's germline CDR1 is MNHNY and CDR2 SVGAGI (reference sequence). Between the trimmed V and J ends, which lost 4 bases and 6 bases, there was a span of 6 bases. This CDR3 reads CASSSASGELFF. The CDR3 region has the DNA TGTGCCAGCAGTTCCGCGTCCGGGGAGCTGTTTTTT.

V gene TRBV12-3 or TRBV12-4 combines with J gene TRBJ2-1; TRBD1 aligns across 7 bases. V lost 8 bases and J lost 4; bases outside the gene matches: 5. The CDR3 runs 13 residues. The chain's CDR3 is CASLGQNYNEQFF. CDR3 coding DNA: TGTGCCAGCCTGGGACAGAATTACAATGAGCAGTTCTTC.

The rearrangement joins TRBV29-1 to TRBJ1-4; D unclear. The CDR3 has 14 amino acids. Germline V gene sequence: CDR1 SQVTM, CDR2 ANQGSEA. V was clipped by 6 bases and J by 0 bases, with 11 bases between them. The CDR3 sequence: CSVVEQTTNEKLFF. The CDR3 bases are TGCAGCGTCGTAGAACAGACAACTAATGAAAAACTGTTTTTT.

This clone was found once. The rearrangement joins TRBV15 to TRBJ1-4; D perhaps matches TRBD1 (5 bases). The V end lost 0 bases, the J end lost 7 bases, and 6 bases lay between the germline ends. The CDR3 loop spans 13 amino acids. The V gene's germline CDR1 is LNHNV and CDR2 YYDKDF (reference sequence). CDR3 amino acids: CATSRDRGEKLFF. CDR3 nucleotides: TGTGCCACCAGCAGAGATAGGGGTGAAAAACTGTTTTTT.

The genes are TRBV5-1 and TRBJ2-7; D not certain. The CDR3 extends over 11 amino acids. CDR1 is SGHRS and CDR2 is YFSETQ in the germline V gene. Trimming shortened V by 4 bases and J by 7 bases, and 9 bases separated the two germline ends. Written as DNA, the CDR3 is TGCGCCAGCAGCACCAAGCAAGAGCAGTACTTC. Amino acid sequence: CASSTKQEQYF.

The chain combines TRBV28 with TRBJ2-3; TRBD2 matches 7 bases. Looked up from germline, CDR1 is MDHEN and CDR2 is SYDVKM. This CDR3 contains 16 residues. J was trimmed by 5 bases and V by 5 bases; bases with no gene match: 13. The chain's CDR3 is CASSTRAGELGDTQYF. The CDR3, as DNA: TGTGCCAGCAGTACCCGCGCGGGAGAGCTCGGAGATACGCAGTATTTT. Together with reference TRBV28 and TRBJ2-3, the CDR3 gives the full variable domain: DVKVTQSSRYLVKRTGEKVFLECVQDMDHENMFWYRQDPGLGLRLIYFSYDVKMKEKGDIPEGYSVSREKKERFSLILESASTNQTSMYLCASSTRAGELGDTQYFGPGTRLTVL.

The DNA for the CDR3 is TGTGCCAGCAGCCAAGACGTGCGGGGCTACACCTTC. Translation: CASSQDVRGYTF. V is TRBV3-1 (or the pseudogene TRBV3-2) and J is TRBJ1-2; D remains unclear. Germline V lookup: CDR1 LGHDT, CDR2 YNNKEL (reference sequence). This CDR3 has 12 amino acids. The V end was cut by 0 bases, the J end by 8 bases, with 7 bases between.